These 26 T cell receptor beta chains originate from one sample sequenced in a study of cytomegalovirus exposure and HLA in healthy donors. The PCR was carried out with 60 Vbeta primers and 13 Jbeta primers. Sequencing was performed with immunoSEQ multiplex PCR; in TCRdb, only in-frame clones are kept and a portion is missing. The table includes just over 150,000 clones, 82% detected once. Sequenced: PBMCs. Receptor source: a woman aged 50 to 60 in good health and CMV-seropositive.

This chain connects TRBV6-1 to TRBJ2-1; TRBD2 matches at 8 bases. V was pared by 11 bases and J by 8 bases, with 11 bases of the junction left unmatched. In germline, CDR1 is MNHNS, CDR2 SASEGT. The CDR3 runs to 13 residues. CDR3 loop: CAAEAGGLDEQFF. The CDR3 DNA is TGTGCCGCCGAGGCGGGGGGTCTCGATGAGCAGTTCTTC.

This sequence joins TRBV5-4 and TRBJ2-7; D might be TRBD1 (6 bases). The V and J ends lost 1 base and 5 bases respectively, with 13 bases between them. The CDR3 loop spans 14 amino acids. Germline V gene data show CDR1 as SGHNT and CDR2 as YYREEE (reference sequence). CDR3 nucleotides: TGTGCCAGCAGCTTGCCCGGACAGCCCCACGAGCAGTACTTC. Amino acid sequence: CASSLPGQPHEQYF. Based on the CDR3 plus reference TRBV5-4 and TRBJ2-7, the full variable domain is ETGVTQSPTHLIKTRGQQVTLRCSSQSGHNTVSWYQQALGQGPQFIFQYYREEENGRGNFPPRFSGLQFPNYSSELNVNALELDDSALYLCASSLPGQPHEQYFGPGTRLTVT.

This sequence joins TRBV9 and TRBJ2-3; D gene uncertain. Deletions cut 4 bases from V and 6 bases from J, with 9 bases between. The CDR3 covers 12 residues. The germline CDR1 and CDR2 sequences are SGDLS and YYNGEE. The CDR3 sequence is CASSTQSDTQYF. CDR3 in DNA: TGTGCCAGCAGCACCCAGTCGGATACGCAGTATTTT.

This chain connects TRBV6-5 to TRBJ2-7; 7 nucleotides agree with TRBD2. CDR1 is MNHEY, CDR2 SVGAGI, per germline. The CDR3 runs to 16 residues. The V gene end was trimmed by 0 bases and the J gene end by 7 bases; junction bases not matched to a gene: 12. The CDR3 is CASSYSVGRKVGEQYF. DNA for the CDR3: TGTGCCAGCAGTTACTCCGTCGGGAGGAAAGTGGGAGAGCAGTACTTC.

A single count supports this clone. This chain connects TRBV2 to TRBJ2-7; 12 nucleotides line up with TRBD2. This CDR3 is built from 15 residues. V lost 4 bases and J lost 4; bases outside the gene matches: 5. Germline-derived CDR1 and CDR2 are SNHLY and FYNNEI. The chain's CDR3 is CASSATSGGSYEQYF. DNA of the CDR3: TGTGCCAGCAGTGCGACTAGCGGGGGCTCGTACGAGCAGTACTTC.

The chain links TRBV30 to TRBJ2-3; a possible D gene is TRBD2 (7 bases). The CDR3 runs 16 residues. Germline-derived CDR1 and CDR2 are GTSNPN and SVGIG (reference sequence). V lost 0 bases to trimming and J lost 2 bases, with 15 bases between them. In nucleotides, the CDR3 is TGTGCCTGGAGTGTAAAGGGAGGGGGGGACACAGATACGCAGTATTTT. Its translation is CAWSVKGGGDTDTQYF.

The rearrangement joins TRBV18 to TRBJ1-1, with 8 bases matching TRBD1. Germline CDR1 is KGHSH and CDR2 is LQKENI. V gave up 2 bases and J gave up 7 bases; unmatched junction bases: 12. The CDR3 extends over 16 amino acids. CDR3 sequence (DNA): TGTGCCAGCTCACCAAAGGGTTCAGACAGGGGCTTTGAAGCTTTCTTT. Translation: CASSPKGSDRGFEAFF.

This chain uses TRBV11-2 with TRBJ1-1; 12 bases are a match to TRBD1. V trimming: 4 bases; J trimming: 6 bases; junction bases outside the gene matches: 6. The CDR3 sequence is 15 residues long. Germline CDR1 reads SGHAT; CDR2 reads FQNNGV. The CDR3 loop is CASSSRGQGASEAFF. CDR3 sequence (DNA): TGTGCCAGCAGCTCCCGGGGACAGGGGGCCTCTGAAGCTTTCTTT.

Points on this clone: One end of the junction does not line up with germline, which may come from a read error. The rearrangement uses TRBV7-9 and TRBJ1-1; 7 bases match TRBD1. CDR1 is SEHNR, CDR2 FQNEAQ, per germline (reference sequence). CDR3 length: 16 amino acids. CDR3 region: CSSSPGTDFMNTEAFF. The CDR3 DNA is TGTTCCAGCAGCCCTGGGACAGACTTCATGAACACTGAAGCTTTCTTT.

The V and J genes are TRBV27 and TRBJ1-5, with D uncertain. The CDR3 extends over 14 amino acids. The V end was cut by 0 bases, the J end by 9 bases, with 12 bases between. Germline V gene data show CDR1 as MNHEY and CDR2 as SMNVEV (reference sequence). The CDR3 reads CASSLSSGKRPQHF. The CDR3 region has the DNA TGTGCCAGCAGTTTATCGTCCGGGAAAAGGCCCCAGCATTTT.

This rearrangement joins TRBV29-1 to TRBJ2-7, with TRBD1 identical over 10 bases. This CDR3 is built from 15 residues. CDR1 is SQVTM and CDR2 is ANQGSEA in the germline V gene. V dropped 4 bases and J dropped 4; count of bases not matched to a gene: 10. In DNA form, the CDR3 reads TGCAGCGTTGGGTGGGGGACAGGGGCTATTTACGAGCAGTACTTC. Residues: CSVGWGTGAIYEQYF.

This clone came up once. The CDR3 DNA sequence: TGTGCCAGCAGCCCGGAGGTAGGGGGGGATCTTGGGGAGCAGTTCTTC. Translating gives CASSPEVGGDLGEQFF. The chain couples TRBV7-9 to TRBJ2-1, with D possibly matching TRBD2 (7 bases). Germline CDR1 is SEHNR and CDR2 is FQNEAQ (reference sequence). The CDR3 has 16 residues. The ends were cut back, 5 bases at V and 10 bases at J, with 24 bases in the middle. The whole variable domain, remainder taken from reference TRBV7-9 and TRBJ2-1, is DTGVSQNPRHKITKRGQNVTFRCDPISEHNRLYWYRQTLGQGPEFLTYFQNEAQLEKSRLLSDRFSAERPKGSFSTLEIQRTEQGDSAMYLCASSPEVGGDLGEQFFGPGTRLTVL.

This chain joins TRBV14 and TRBJ1-4, with 9 bases that match TRBD1. The CDR3 is 15 amino acids. The germline V gene encodes CDR1 SGHDN and CDR2 FVKESK. V was clipped by 4 bases and J by 8 bases; unmatched bases: 8. CDR3 sequence (DNA): TGTGCCAGCAGCCTATCACAGGGGGCAGGAGAAAAACTGTTTTTT. This encodes CASSLSQGAGEKLFF.

This clone was recorded once. The V gene is TRBV2, the J gene TRBJ1-2; possibly TRBD1 for D (5 bases). V shed 4 bases and J shed 1 base, with 13 bases lying between them. This CDR3 has 15 amino acids. From germline, CDR1 is SNHLY and CDR2 FYNNEI. CDR3 in DNA: TGTGCCAGCAGTGTAGGGGCAGGTGATAACTATGGCTACACCTTC. Its translation is CASSVGAGDNYGYTF.

The V gene is TRBV5-4, the J gene TRBJ1-1, with a possible D match to TRBD1 (6 bases). The CDR3 totals 16 residues. V dropped 0 bases and J dropped 0 bases, with 12 bases sitting between them. The germline gives CDR1 SGHNT, CDR2 YYREEE (reference sequence). The CDR3 DNA follows: TGTGCCAGCAGCTTGGGGGCGACAGGCATGAACACTGAAGCTTTCTTT. Protein product: CASSLGATGMNTEAFF.

The chain carries TRBV13 and TRBJ2-3, with a tentative D call TRBD2 (6 bases). There are 16 residues in the CDR3. The V gene lost 0 bases and the J gene lost 0 bases, with 10 bases spanning the gap. CDR1 and CDR2 from the germline V gene are PRHDT and FYEKMQ (reference sequence). The CDR3 sequence: CASSLGAGTSTDTQYF. CDR3 in DNA: TGTGCCAGCAGCTTAGGGGCAGGGACTAGCACAGATACGCAGTATTTT.

This rearrangement joins TRBV6-6 to TRBJ1-4, with 8 positions matching TRBD1. In germline, CDR1 is MNHNY, CDR2 SVGAGI (reference sequence). The CDR3 contains 15 residues. Losses at the gene ends were 6 bases for V and 6 bases for J; bases not matched to a gene: 9. The CDR3 DNA sequence: TGTGCCAGCAGAGGTGGCGGACAGGGCTATGAAAAACTGTTTTTT. It is translated as CASRGGGQGYEKLFF.

The V gene is TRBV5-1, the J gene TRBJ2-1; no clear D. Germline V gene lookup returns CDR1 SGHRS and CDR2 YFSETQ. V lost 4 bases, J lost 4 bases, and 9 bases lay in between. The CDR3 is 13 residues long. The CDR3 protein is CASSLDRYNEQFF. For the CDR3, the DNA is TGCGCCAGCAGCCTGGATCGTTACAATGAGCAGTTCTTC. Complete variable domain (other parts from reference TRBV5-1 and TRBJ2-1): KAGVTQTPRYLIKTRGQQVTLSCSPISGHRSVSWYQQTPGQGLQFLFEYFSETQRNKGNFPGRFSGRQFSNSRSEMNVSTLELGDSALYLCASSLDRYNEQFFGPGTRLTVL.

The chain carries TRBV5-4 and TRBJ2-7; 9 nucleotides agree with TRBD2. CDR3 size: 14 residues. The germline gives CDR1 SGHNT, CDR2 YYREEE (reference sequence). V trimming: 5 bases; J trimming: 5 bases; junction bases outside the gene matches: 8. The CDR3 coding sequence is TGTGCCAGCAGAGAGGGACTAGCTAGCGACGAGCAGTACTTC. Translated: CASREGLASDEQYF. The whole variable domain, remainder taken from reference TRBV5-4 and TRBJ2-7, is ETGVTQSPTHLIKTRGQQVTLRCSSQSGHNTVSWYQQALGQGPQFIFQYYREEENGRGNFPPRFSGLQFPNYSSELNVNALELDDSALYLCASREGLASDEQYFGPGTRLTVT.

This chain connects TRBV4-3 to TRBJ2-1; 11 nucleotides agree with TRBD2. The junction had 6 bases not matched to a gene; V was cut back by 4 bases and J by 1 base. The CDR3 length is 17 residues. Germline assignment: CDR1 LGHNA and CDR2 YSLEER. The CDR3 loop reads CASSRRLAGGSYNEQFF. In DNA, the CDR3 is TGCGCCAGCAGCCGACGTCTAGCGGGGGGTTCCTACAATGAGCAGTTCTTC.

V is TRBV4-3 and J is TRBJ2-1; 10 nucleotides match TRBD2. J lost 3 bases, V lost 5 bases, and 4 bases had no gene match. The CDR3 spans 15 residues. Germline V gene sequence: CDR1 LGHNA, CDR2 YSLEER. The CDR3 loop is CASSWASGGYNEQFF. The CDR3 bases are TGCGCCAGCAGCTGGGCTAGCGGGGGCTACAATGAGCAGTTCTTC.

The chain uses TRBV10-3 and TRBJ1-3; a possible D gene is TRBD1 (6 bases). The germline V gene has CDR1 ENHRY and CDR2 SYGVKD. V was cut by 6 bases and J by 1 base, with 16 bases left in between. This CDR3 spans 16 amino acids. CDR3 loop: CAIRRTESGSGNTIYF. The CDR3 nucleotides are TGTGCCATCAGGCGGACAGAATCAGGGTCTGGAAACACCATATATTTT.

This clone was detected only once. The chain joins TRBV11-2 to TRBJ1-3; possibly TRBD1 for D (6 bases). Between the trimmed V and J ends, which lost 8 bases and 0 bases, there was a span of 14 bases. This CDR3 region has 15 residues. Germline CDR1 and CDR2: SGHAT and FQNNGV. In nucleotides, the CDR3 is TGTGCCAGCGGCCCCCAGACAGGCTCTGGAAACACCATATATTTT. It encodes CASGPQTGSGNTIYF.

The chain recombines TRBV7-8 with TRBJ2-7, with 8 nucleotides matching TRBD2. The CDR3 has 14 amino acids. V lost 6 bases and J lost 3; bases outside the gene matches: 7. The germline CDR1 and CDR2 sequences are SGHVS and FQNEAQ. CDR3 residues: CASSLTGLVYEQYF. CDR3 sequence (DNA): TGTGCCAGCAGTCTAACGGGACTAGTCTACGAGCAGTACTTC.

The chain is built from TRBV6-5 and TRBJ2-7; 11 positions match TRBD2. The J segment lost 1 base and the V segment lost 7 bases, leaving 6 bases of the junction unmatched. The CDR3 runs to 15 residues. Germline CDR1 and CDR2: MNHEY and SVGAGI. The CDR3 DNA follows: TGTGCCAGCACCGGAAGACTAGCGGGGTCCTACGAGCAGTACTTC. Its protein product is CASTGRLAGSYEQYF.

This rearrangement joins TRBV4-1 to TRBJ2-2, with TRBD2 matching over 7 bases. Germline CDR1 and CDR2: MGHRA and YSYEKL. V trimming: 5 bases; J trimming: 0 bases; junction bases outside the gene matches: 15. The CDR3 runs to 19 residues. In DNA, the CDR3 is TGCGCCAGCAGCGGACCCGGGACTAACGGAAGATCGAACACCGGGGAGCTGTTTTTT. The encoded protein is CASSGPGTNGRSNTGELFF.